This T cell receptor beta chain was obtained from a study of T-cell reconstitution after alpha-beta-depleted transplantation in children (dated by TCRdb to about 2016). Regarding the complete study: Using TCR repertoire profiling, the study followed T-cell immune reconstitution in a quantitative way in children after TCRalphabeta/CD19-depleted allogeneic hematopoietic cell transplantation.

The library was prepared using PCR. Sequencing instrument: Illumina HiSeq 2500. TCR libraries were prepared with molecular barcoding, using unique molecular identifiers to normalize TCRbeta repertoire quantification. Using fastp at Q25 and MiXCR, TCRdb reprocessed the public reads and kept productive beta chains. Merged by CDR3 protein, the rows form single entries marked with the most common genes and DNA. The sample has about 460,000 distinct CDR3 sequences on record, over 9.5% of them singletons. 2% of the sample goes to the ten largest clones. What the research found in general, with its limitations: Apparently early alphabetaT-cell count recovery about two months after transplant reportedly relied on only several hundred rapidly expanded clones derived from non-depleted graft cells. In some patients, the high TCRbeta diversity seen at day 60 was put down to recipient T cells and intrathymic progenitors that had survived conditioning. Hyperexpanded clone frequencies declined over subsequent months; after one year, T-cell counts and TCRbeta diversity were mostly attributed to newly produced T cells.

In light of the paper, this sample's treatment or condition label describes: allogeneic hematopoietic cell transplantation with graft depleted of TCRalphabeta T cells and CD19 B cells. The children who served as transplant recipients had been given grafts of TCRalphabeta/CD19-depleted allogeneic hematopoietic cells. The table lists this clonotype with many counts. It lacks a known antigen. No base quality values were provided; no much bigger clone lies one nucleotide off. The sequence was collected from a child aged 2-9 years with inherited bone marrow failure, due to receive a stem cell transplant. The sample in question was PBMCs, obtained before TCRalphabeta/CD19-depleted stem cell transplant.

The nucleotide sequence reads as follows: TGTGCCAGTAGTGGGACTAGCGGGAGCGCAGATACGCAGTATTTT. The translation is CASSGTSGSADTQYF. Rearrangement joined TRBV19 to TRBJ2-3; 14 nucleotides in the junction match TRBD2. For CDR1 and CDR2, the germline V gene (reference sequence) lists LNHDA and SQIVND. Compared with germline, V lacks 5 bases and J lacks 4 bases; bases without a gene match: 2. The CDR3 runs 15 residues from the cysteine to the phenylalanine. Of all the DNA, just the CDR3 is kept, 45 bases in frame from base 1.